The rows below give T cell receptor beta chains drawn from one sample of a study of shared clonotypes between healthy human individuals. The protocol was immunoSEQ multiplex PCR, while the TCRdb copy is restricted to in-frame clones and leaves out a portion. This table has 2 million to 2.5 million clones, approximately 96% appearing once. Sequenced: naive CD4+ T cells sorted from blood. The source of these receptors is a man aged 18-30 years in good health. Both conserved end residues are part of each CDR3. A D gene is named only where the DNA matches it firmly. The size entry is marked missing in some rows and otherwise reads once, few, many or a size class.

-	TRBV11-3	-	TRBJ2-7	TGTGCCAGCAGCTTGGGGGGAACCTCCTACGAGCAGTACTTC	CASSLGGTSYEQYF
-	TRBV5-1	-	TRBJ1-6	TGCGCCAGCAGCTCCAACCCCATAAGTGGGAATTCACCCCTCCACTTT	CASSSNPISGNSPLHF
-	TRBV5-1	-	TRBJ1-1	TGCGCCAGCAGCTTGGAAGGGCAGGGGTACGGAGCTTTCTTT	CASSLEGQGYGAFF
-	TRBV11-3	-	TRBJ2-2	TGTGCCAGCAGCTTAGTTGGGGTTGGGAGCACCGGGGAGCTGTTTTTT	CASSLVGVGSTGELFF
-	TRBV6-1	-	TRBJ2-7	TGTGCCAGCAGTGAAGCGGGGGGCAGGGGACCCTACGAGCAGTACTTC	CASSEAGGRGPYEQYF
-	TRBV2	-	TRBJ2-7	TGTGCCAGCAGTGAACAGGCTAGCTGGTCCTACGAGCAGTACTTC	CASSEQASWSYEQYF
-	TRBV5-5	few	TRBJ2-7	TGTGCCAGCAGCTATGACTGGACCTACGAGCAGTACTTC	CASSYDWTYEQYF
TRBD1	TRBV18	-	TRBJ2-1	TGTGCCAGCACTCCGGGACAGGGTTCCTACAATGAGCAGTTCTTC	CASTPGQGSYNEQFF
TRBD2	TRBV27	-	TRBJ2-5	TGTGCCAGCAGTTTATATGGTAGCGGGGTAGAGACCCAGTACTTC	CASSLYGSGVETQYF
TRBD1	TRBV28	-	TRBJ2-3	TGTGCCAGCAGTTTAGAGGGGCTCAGGGGGACGCAGTATTTT	CASSLEGLRGTQYF
-	TRBV30	-	TRBJ1-3	TGTGCCTGGAGTGGGGGCTCTGGAAACACCATATATTTT	CAWSGGSGNTIYF
-	TRBV5-1	-	TRBJ2-3	TGCGCCAGCAGCCGCGGACAGACCAGCACAGATACGCAGTATTTT	CASSRGQTSTDTQYF
-	TRBV18	-	TRBJ1-5	TGTGCCAGCTCAGACGCGCTTAATCAGCCCCAGCATTTT	CASSDALNQPQHF
-	TRBV6-1	-	TRBJ1-1	TGTGCCAGCAGTGAGACGGGGCTTGTCACTGAAGCTTTCTTT	CASSETGLVTEAFF
-	TRBV2	-	TRBJ2-5	TGTGCCAGCACGATGGCTTTGGAGACCCAGTACTTC	CASTMALETQYF
TRBD1	TRBV5-1	-	TRBJ1-3	TGCGCCAGCAGCCAGGGACAGGGAAACACCATATATTTT	CASSQGQGNTIYF
-	TRBV7-9	-	TRBJ2-2	TGTGCCAGCAGCTTCCACACCGGGGAGCTGTTTTTT	CASSFHTGELFF
-	TRBV9	-	TRBJ2-7	TGTGCCAGCAGCGTAGGGAGAAACCCGGTGGACGAGCAGTACTTC	CASSVGRNPVDEQYF
TRBD2	TRBV5-1	-	TRBJ2-5	TGCGCCAGCAGCGCGACCGGGACTAGTGCCTCTCAAGAGACCCAGTACTTC	CASSATGTSASQETQYF
-	TRBV11-2	-	TRBJ2-7	TGTGCCAGCAGCTTAGCCCAGGGTGTCGAGCAGTACTTC	CASSLAQGVEQYF
TRBD2	TRBV5-1	once	TRBJ2-5	TGCGCCAGCAGCTGGACTAGCGGGGCGGAAGAGACCCAGTACTTC	CASSWTSGAEETQYF